This T cell receptor (beta chain) was sequenced during a study of read filtering for tumor transcriptome and immune sequencing. This library used around 0.4 ug RNA and molecular barcoded adaptors spanning alpha/delta and beta/gamma chains. One entry per CDR3 protein results from TCRdb running MiXCR on the reads. The table lists fewer than 25,000 distinct CDR3 sequences, approximately 22% of them singletons. V lost 0 bases and J 5 bases, leaving 5 bases between the germline ends. This CDR3 comprises 12 residues. CDR1 and CDR2 (germline): DFQATT, SNEGSKA (reference sequence). The chain combines TRBV20-1 with TRBJ1-5; weak D call: TRBD1 (5 bases). Sequencing was done on a sample of a population of CD138-negative cells sorted from bone marrow. The origin of this receptor is a donor aged 40 or older with multiple myeloma. The DNA for the CDR3 is TGCAGTGCTAGAGAGACAGATCAGCCCCAGCATTTT. Its translation: CSARETDQPQHF.